This TCR beta chain was sequenced in a study of blood T cells in healthy people across ages. Looking at the study overall: About one barcoded beta molecule per two T cells was the capture yield of template switching.

Study findings and constraints: PBMCs went unsorted, and a conclusive naive versus antigen-experienced comparison was therefore prevented. While age rose, TCR beta diversity per million T cells dropped in a roughly linear way. Versus aged donors, long-lived donors had higher diversity and more naive CD4+ cells.

The CDR3 is made up of 15 amino acids. CDR1 and CDR2 from the germline V gene are SGHAT and FQDESV (reference sequence). This clonotype was picked up many times. Its specificity is unknown. Using a J-beta primer mix together with a sample-barcoded 5' primer, a second PCR was run for roughly 6 to 11 cycles. TCRdb redid the calling of the 5' RACE reads with MiXCR, one entry per CDR3 protein. The sample yields more than 650,000 distinct CDR3 sequences, roughly 24% seen once. These same records also appear under a second study, on T cells of mothers and their children.

Sequences were obtained from blood. This clonotype was sampled from a boy between 5 and 17 years old in good health. The gene calls are TRBV11-1 and TRBJ2-5, with 9 bases aligning to TRBD1. Judging by the DNA end, TRBJ2-1 fits better; the J call may be wrong. The CDR3 DNA sequence: TGTGCCAGCAGTTTCACCGGGACAGGGAGGTATGAGCAGTTCTTC. This gives the protein CASSFTGTGRYEQFF.